This TCR beta chain was recorded in a study of immune heterogeneity within non-small cell lung tumors. Looked up from germline, CDR1 is SGHRS and CDR2 is YFSETQ. Trimming cost V 0 bases and J 1 base, with 5 bases left between them. The CDR3 runs to 13 residues. Bulk tumor genomic DNA, 600 to 650 ng per sample, was used as template. Far-apart biopsies, several per primary tumor, were taken during surgery. Patients had untreated, newly diagnosed non-small cell lung cancer and underwent curative surgery. A multiplex PCR containing 32 V primers and 13 J primers was used to amplify TCR beta CDR3. One entry per CDR3 protein results from TCRdb running MiXCR on the multiplex PCR reads. The data hold over 9,000 distinct CDR3 sequences, with 25% to 30% observed a single time. Findings and limits, study-wide: Each patient largely had their own distinct set of high-frequency T-cell receptor beta clonotypes. Local tumor mutational burden correlated moderately but significantly with local T-cell clonality (R roughly 0.36).

By sample share, this clonotype is medium-sized. Its antigen is undetermined. The chain uses TRBV5-1 and TRBJ2-7, with D hard to call. Sequencing used lung tumor tissue. The sequence derives from a man aged 45-60 years with non-small cell lung cancer. DNA of the CDR3: TGCGCCAGCAGCTTGGCCGGTTCCTACGAGCAGTACTTC. Protein: CASSLAGSYEQYF.